The entry below gives a single TCR beta chain sequence along with its context. This clone occurred once. No cognate antigen has been identified for it. Nothing much larger sits one base from this clone, and base qualities are not available. The data derive from a study of blood T cell repertoires in COVID-19 (dated by TCRdb to the early 2020s). Background for the entire study: The collaborator samples originated in the United States, Italy and Spain and spanned the acute and convalescent phases of COVID-19. Where HLA class I and class II types were available, the types were taken from metadata supplied by the sample provider, not from assay-based typing. The repertoires were released in a freely available public database meant as a resource for research on the immune response to SARS-CoV-2. The dataset comprised deeply sampled blood TCRbeta repertoires from subjects exposed to, actively infected with, or recovered from COVID-19. Nearly every sample came with metadata listing a de-identified subject ID, COVID-19 status, age in years and sex. The samples were drawn from the first 160 participants of the ongoing ImmuneRACE study and from 950 to 1,500 subjects provided by 6 global collaborators. The prospective study material was composed of cDNA or gDNA derived from T cells, B-cell-depleted T cells, or PBMCs. Paper-wide results and their limitations: The amount of clinical and demographic metadata varied by source and participant and was provided uncurated.

The immunoSEQ Assay, a bias-controlled multiplex PCR, was used to amplify TCRbeta CDR3 regions from genomic DNA. As for the authors' bioinformatics: Within the assay, amplification of reference gene primers was used to estimate how many nucleated cells each sample contained. To quantify the absolute abundance of each unique TCRbeta CDR3 rearrangement, sequence reads were collapsed and filtered. Productive Simpson clonality was computed per sample as the square root of Simpson's diversity index over productive rearrangements. TCRdb's version of the immuneACCESS table is confined to in-frame rearrangements and falls short of the full clone set. An unresolved V gene accounts for under half of the shortfall where checked; the remainder is of unknown origin. The DNA gave D and trimming, while V, J and clone size come from that table. Recorded for this sample are about 140,000 clones; approximately 88% of them occurred a single time. The top ten hold roughly 5% of the sample.

Enrolling through a virtual design, the prospective study's participants ranged in age from roughly 18 to 89 years and lived across 24 United States geographic areas. In the prospective study, cohorts were assigned on the basis of participant-reported clinical history obtained from a screening survey and a study questionnaire. Exposed participants had been in contact, within 2 weeks of entering the study, with a person who had a PCR-confirmed or clinician-diagnosed case of COVID-19. In the prospective study, mobile phlebotomists collected whole blood, serum and a nasopharyngeal or oropharyngeal swab from each participant. Participants in the prospective study had the option to provide additional blood draws and questionnaires over a roughly 2-month period. Blood samples from the prospective study were shipped frozen or at room temperature prior to DNA extraction. The CDR3 numbers 11 residues from cysteine through phenylalanine. Only CDR3 DNA remains: 33 bases, in frame from the first base. Between the V and J ends, shortened by 8 bases and 6 bases respectively, the junction contains 13 bases. From a lookup of the germline V gene, CDR1 and CDR2 are SQVTM and ANQGSEA.

The sequence came from a man between 65 and 85 years old who had been exposed to COVID-19. Material for sequencing was PBMCs or T cells enriched from blood (not recorded which). The V gene is TRBV29-1 and the J gene is TRBJ1-1, with no D gene named confidently. The nucleotide sequence reads TGCAGCTGTCGCCGGGAAGCTGAAGCTTTCTTT. Translated, this gives CSCRREAEAFF.